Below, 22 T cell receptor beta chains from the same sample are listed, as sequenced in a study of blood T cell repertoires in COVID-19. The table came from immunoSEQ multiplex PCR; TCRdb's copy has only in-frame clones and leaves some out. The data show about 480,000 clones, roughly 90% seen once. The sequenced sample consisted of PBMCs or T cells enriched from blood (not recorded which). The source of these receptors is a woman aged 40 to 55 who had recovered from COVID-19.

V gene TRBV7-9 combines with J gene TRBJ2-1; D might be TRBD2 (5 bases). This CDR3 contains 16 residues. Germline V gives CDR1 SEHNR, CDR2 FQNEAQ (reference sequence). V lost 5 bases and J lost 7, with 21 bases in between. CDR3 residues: CASSPWRTSSLNEQFF. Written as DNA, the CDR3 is TGTGCCAGCAGCCCTTGGAGGACCAGCTCCCTAAATGAGCAGTTCTTC.

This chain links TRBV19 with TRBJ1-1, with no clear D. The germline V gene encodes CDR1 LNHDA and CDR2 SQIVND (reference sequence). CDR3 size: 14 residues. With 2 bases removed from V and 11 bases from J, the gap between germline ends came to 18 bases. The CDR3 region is CASSILGTMNEAFF. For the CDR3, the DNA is TGTGCCAGTAGTATATTGGGCACAATGAATGAGGCTTTCTTT.

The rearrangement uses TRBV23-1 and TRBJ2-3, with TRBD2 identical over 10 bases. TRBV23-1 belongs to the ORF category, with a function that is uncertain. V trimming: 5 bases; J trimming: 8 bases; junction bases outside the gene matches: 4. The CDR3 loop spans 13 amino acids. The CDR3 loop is CASSSGRAATQYF. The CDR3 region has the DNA TGCGCCAGCAGTAGCGGGAGGGCGGCTACGCAGTATTTT.

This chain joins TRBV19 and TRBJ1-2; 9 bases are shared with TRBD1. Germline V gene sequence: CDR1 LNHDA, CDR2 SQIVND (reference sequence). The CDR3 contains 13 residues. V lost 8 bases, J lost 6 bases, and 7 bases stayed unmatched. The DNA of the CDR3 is TGTGCCAGTTTTGACAGGGGGGCAGATGGCTACACCTTC. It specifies CASFDRGADGYTF.

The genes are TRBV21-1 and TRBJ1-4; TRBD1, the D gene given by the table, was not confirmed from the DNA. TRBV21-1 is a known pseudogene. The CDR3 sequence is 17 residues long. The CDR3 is CAIPRHRVFCDNEKLFF. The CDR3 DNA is TGTGCCATTCCGAGGCACAGGGTATTCTGCGATAATGAAAAACTGTTTTTT.

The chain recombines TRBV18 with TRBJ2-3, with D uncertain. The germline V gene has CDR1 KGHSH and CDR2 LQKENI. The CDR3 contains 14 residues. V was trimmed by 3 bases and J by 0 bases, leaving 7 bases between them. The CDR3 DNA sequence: TGTGCCAGCTCACCCTTTACTAGCACAGATACGCAGTATTTT. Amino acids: CASSPFTSTDTQYF.

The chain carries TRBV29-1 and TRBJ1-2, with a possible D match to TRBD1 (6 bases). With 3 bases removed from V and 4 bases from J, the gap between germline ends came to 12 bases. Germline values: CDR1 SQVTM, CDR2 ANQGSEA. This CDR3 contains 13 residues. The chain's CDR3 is CSVDPTGTYGYTF. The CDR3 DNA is TGCAGCGTTGATCCGACAGGTACCTATGGCTACACCTTC.

The DNA of the CDR3 is TGTGCCAGCAGCCCCCCCGGGACAGGATTTTTAAACTATGGCTACACCTTC. It yields the protein CASSPPGTGFLNYGYTF. V usage is TRBV6-2 or TRBV6-3 and J usage is TRBJ1-2, with 8 bases that match TRBD1. This CDR3 spans 17 amino acids. In germline, CDR1 is MNHEY, CDR2 SVGEGT. V shed 6 bases and J 2 bases; nucleotides not matched to a gene: 14.

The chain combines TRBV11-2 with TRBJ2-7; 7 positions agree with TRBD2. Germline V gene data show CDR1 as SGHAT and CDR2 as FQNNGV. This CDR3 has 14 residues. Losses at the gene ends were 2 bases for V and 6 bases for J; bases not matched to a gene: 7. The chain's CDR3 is CASSLSGVGGEQYF. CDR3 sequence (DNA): TGTGCCAGCAGCTTAAGCGGGGTCGGGGGCGAGCAGTACTTC.

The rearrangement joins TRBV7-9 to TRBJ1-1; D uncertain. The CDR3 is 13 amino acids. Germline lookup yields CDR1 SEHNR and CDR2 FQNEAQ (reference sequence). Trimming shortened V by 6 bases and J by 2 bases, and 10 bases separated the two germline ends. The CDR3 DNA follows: TGTGCCAGCAGTCCGAGAAGAAACACTGAAGCTTTCTTT. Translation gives CASSPRRNTEAFF. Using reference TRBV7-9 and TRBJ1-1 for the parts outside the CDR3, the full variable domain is DTGVSQNPRHKITKRGQNVTFRCDPISEHNRLYWYRQTLGQGPEFLTYFQNEAQLEKSRLLSDRFSAERPKGSFSTLEIQRTEQGDSAMYLCASSPRRNTEAFFGQGTRLTVV.

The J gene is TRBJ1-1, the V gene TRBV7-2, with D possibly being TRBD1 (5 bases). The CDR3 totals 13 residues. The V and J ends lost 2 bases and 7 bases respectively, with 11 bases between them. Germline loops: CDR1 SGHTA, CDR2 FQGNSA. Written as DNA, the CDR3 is TGTGCCAGCAGCTTAAGGGGCAGTGTTGAAGCTTTCTTT. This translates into CASSLRGSVEAFF.

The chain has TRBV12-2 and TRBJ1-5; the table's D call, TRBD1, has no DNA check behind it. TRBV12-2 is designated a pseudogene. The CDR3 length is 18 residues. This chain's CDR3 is CASRLDRLARASNQPQHF. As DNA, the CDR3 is TGTGCAAGTCGCTTGGACAGACTGGCTCGGGCTAGCAATCAGCCCCAGCATTTT.

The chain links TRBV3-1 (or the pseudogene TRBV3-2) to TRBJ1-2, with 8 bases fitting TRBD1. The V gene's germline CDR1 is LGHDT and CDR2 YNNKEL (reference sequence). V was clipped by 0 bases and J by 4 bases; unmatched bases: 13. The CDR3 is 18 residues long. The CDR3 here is CASSQDRRTGFFGYGYTF. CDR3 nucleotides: TGTGCCAGCAGCCAAGATCGAAGGACAGGGTTTTTTGGCTATGGCTACACCTTC.

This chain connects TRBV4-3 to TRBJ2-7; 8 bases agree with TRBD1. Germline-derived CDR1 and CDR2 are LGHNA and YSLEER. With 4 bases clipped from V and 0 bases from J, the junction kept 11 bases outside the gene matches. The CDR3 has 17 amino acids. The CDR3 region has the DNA TGCGCCAGCAGCCGTCATCACTCGGGACAGGTCTCCTACGAGCAGTACTTC. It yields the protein CASSRHHSGQVSYEQYF.

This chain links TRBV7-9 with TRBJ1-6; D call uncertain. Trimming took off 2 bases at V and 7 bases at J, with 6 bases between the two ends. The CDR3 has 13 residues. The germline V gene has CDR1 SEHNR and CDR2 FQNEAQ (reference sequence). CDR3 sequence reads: CASSLRGNSPLHF. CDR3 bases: TGTGCCAGCAGCTTAAGAGGGAATTCACCCCTCCACTTT.

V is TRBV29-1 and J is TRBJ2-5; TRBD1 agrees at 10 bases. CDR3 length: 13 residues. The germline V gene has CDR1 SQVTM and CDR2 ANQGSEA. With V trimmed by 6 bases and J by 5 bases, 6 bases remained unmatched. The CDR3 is CSVLDRGGETQYF. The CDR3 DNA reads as TGCAGCGTCCTGGACAGGGGGGGGGAGACCCAGTACTTC.

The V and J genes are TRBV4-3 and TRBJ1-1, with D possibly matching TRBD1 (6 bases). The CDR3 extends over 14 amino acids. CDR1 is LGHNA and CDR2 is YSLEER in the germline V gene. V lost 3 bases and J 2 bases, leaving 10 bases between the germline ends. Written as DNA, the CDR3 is TGCGCCAGCAGCCATTTGACAGGAAACACTGAAGCTTTCTTT. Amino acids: CASSHLTGNTEAFF.

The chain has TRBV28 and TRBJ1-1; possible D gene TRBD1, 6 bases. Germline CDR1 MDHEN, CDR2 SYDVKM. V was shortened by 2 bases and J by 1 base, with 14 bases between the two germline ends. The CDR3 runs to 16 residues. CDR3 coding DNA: TGTGCCAGCAGTTTAACTTTGGGAGGGGGGAACACTGAAGCTTTCTTT. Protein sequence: CASSLTLGGGNTEAFF.

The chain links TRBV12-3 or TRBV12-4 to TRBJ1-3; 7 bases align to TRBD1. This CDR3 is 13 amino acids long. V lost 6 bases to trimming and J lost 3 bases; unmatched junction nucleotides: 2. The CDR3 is CASSGTDGNTIYF. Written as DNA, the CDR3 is TGTGCCAGCAGCGGGACAGATGGAAACACCATATATTTT.

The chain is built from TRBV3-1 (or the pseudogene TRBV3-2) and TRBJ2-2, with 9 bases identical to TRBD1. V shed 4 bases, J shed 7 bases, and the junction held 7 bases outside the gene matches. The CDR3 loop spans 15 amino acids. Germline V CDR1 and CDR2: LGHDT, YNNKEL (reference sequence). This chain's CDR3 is CASSPGTGSGGELFF. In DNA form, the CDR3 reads TGTGCCAGCAGCCCGGGGACAGGGTCGGGCGGGGAGCTGTTTTTT.

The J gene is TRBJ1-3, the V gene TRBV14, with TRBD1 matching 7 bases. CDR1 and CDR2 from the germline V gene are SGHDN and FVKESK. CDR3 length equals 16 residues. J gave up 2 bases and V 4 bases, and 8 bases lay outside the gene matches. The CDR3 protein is CASSPLGTATGNTIYF. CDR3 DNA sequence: TGTGCCAGCAGCCCCCTCGGGACAGCCACTGGAAACACCATATATTTT. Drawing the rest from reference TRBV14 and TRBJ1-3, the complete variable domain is EAGVTQFPSHSVIEKGQTVTLRCDPISGHDNLYWYRRVMGKEIKFLLHFVKESKQDESGMPNNRFLAERTGGTYSTLKVQPAELEDSGVYFCASSPLGTATGNTIYFGEGSWLTVV.

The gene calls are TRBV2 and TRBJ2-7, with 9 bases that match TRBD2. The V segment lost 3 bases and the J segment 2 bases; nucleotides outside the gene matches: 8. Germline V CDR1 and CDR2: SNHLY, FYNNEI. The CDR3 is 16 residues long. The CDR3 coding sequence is TGTGCCAGCAGTGATCCCGGACTAGCGTTCACCTACGAGCAGTACTTC. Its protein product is CASSDPGLAFTYEQYF.